This T cell receptor beta chain appears in the sequencing data of a study of blood T cell repertoires in COVID-19. About the research overall: PBMCs, B-cell-depleted T cells, or T cells were the source of the cDNA or gDNA that made up the material.

As processed by the authors: Reference gene primer amplification gave nucleated cell count estimates. TCRdb's table, derived via immunoSEQ multiplex PCR, lists solely in-frame clones and lacks some. V and J calls and clone size are those listed in that table; D and trimming were worked out from the DNA. The sample records about 180,000 clones, approximately 83% being singletons. Trimming at V came to 4 bases and at J to 3 bases, leaving 5 bases not matched to a gene. This CDR3 has 15 residues. Germline V CDR1 and CDR2: SGDLS, YYNGEE. Sequencing was done on a sample of peripheral blood. This chain connects TRBV9 to TRBJ2-5, with 11 bases aligning to TRBD2. The source is a man between 60 and 75 years old with acute or convalescent COVID-19. The chain's CDR3 is CASSIPGLAEETQYF. Here the CDR3 DNA reads TGTGCCAGCAGCATCCCGGGACTAGCGGAAGAGACCCAGTACTTC.